Listed below are T cell receptor beta chains from one sample, sequenced in a study of T cell responses to AZD1222 COVID-19 vaccine. Profiling relied on immunoSEQ multiplex PCR, and the TCRdb table lists in-frame clones only, not all of them. The sample consists of more than 250,000 clones, 85% to 95% of them appearing once. Sequences were derived from peripheral blood, sampled on day 0 of AZD1222 vaccination. The receptor set was obtained from an adult in good health. Both conserved end residues are part of each CDR3. The order of the fields is clone size, V gene, D gene, J gene, CDR3 protein, CDR3 DNA. The D gene is left open where the match is weak. Expanded clones get a size class; other rows say once, few or many, or leave the size out.

clone size: NA
V gene: TRBV9
D gene: NA
J gene: TRBJ1-6
CDR3 protein: CASSALDSPLHF
CDR3 DNA: TGTGCCAGCAGCGCCCTTGATTCACCCCTCCACTTT

clone size: NA
V gene: TRBV2
D gene: NA
J gene: TRBJ2-7
CDR3 protein: CASSGQDSVYEQYF
CDR3 DNA: TGTGCCAGCAGTGGACAAGACAGCGTTTACGAGCAGTACTTC

clone size: NA
V gene: TRBV7-6
D gene: NA
J gene: TRBJ1-1
CDR3 protein: CASSFGQGGGYTEAFF
CDR3 DNA: TGTGCCAGCAGCTTCGGCCAGGGAGGGGGATACACTGAAGCTTTCTTT

clone size: NA
V gene: TRBV15
D gene: NA
J gene: TRBJ1-4
CDR3 protein: CATSRDQGSGGFLFF
CDR3 DNA: TGTGCCACCAGCAGAGATCAGGGTAGTGGGGGGTTTCTGTTTTTT

clone size: NA
V gene: TRBV29-1
D gene: NA
J gene: TRBJ2-7
CDR3 protein: CSIRGPGHEQYF
CDR3 DNA: TGCAGTATCAGAGGGCCGGGGCACGAGCAGTACTTC

clone size: NA
V gene: TRBV5-1
D gene: NA
J gene: TRBJ1-1
CDR3 protein: CASSSLDSNTEAFF
CDR3 DNA: TGCGCCAGCAGCTCCCTAGACAGCAACACTGAAGCTTTCTTT

clone size: NA
V gene: TRBV21-1
D gene: NA
J gene: TRBJ1-3
CDR3 protein: CASSDGGYIDSGNTIYF
CDR3 DNA: TGTGCCAGCAGCGACGGGGGCTACATTGACTCTGGAAACACCATATATTTT

clone size: once
V gene: TRBV7-2
D gene: TRBD1
J gene: TRBJ2-7
CDR3 protein: CASSLASGQVYEQYF
CDR3 DNA: TGTGCCAGCAGCTTAGCGTCGGGACAGGTATACGAGCAGTACTTC

clone size: NA
V gene: TRBV4-1
D gene: NA
J gene: TRBJ1-2
CDR3 protein: CASSQDRVSGGYTF
CDR3 DNA: TGCGCCAGCAGCCAAGATAGGGTCTCGGGTGGCTACACCTTC

clone size: NA
V gene: TRBV6-5
D gene: NA
J gene: TRBJ1-2
CDR3 protein: CASTDTGGGYTF
CDR3 DNA: TGTGCCAGCACCGACACTGGCGGGGGCTACACCTTC

clone size: NA
V gene: TRBV7-2
D gene: NA
J gene: TRBJ1-1
CDR3 protein: CASSLGGFMNTEAFF
CDR3 DNA: TGTGCCAGCAGCCTCGGCGGGTTTATGAACACTGAAGCTTTCTTT

clone size: NA
V gene: TRBV28
D gene: NA
J gene: TRBJ2-7
CDR3 protein: CASSSVGASEQYF
CDR3 DNA: TGTGCCAGCAGTTCGGTAGGGGCTAGTGAGCAGTACTTC

clone size: once
V gene: TRBV15
D gene: TRBD1
J gene: TRBJ1-1
CDR3 protein: CATSRGRGFTEAFF
CDR3 DNA: TGTGCCACCAGCAGGGGCAGGGGGTTCACTGAAGCTTTCTTT

clone size: NA
V gene: TRBV29-1
D gene: TRBD1
J gene: TRBJ1-1
CDR3 protein: CSASQGAIEAFF
CDR3 DNA: TGCAGCGCCTCCCAGGGGGCGATTGAAGCTTTCTTT

clone size: NA
V gene: TRBV2
D gene: NA
J gene: TRBJ1-1
CDR3 protein: CASSESPGVDTEAFF
CDR3 DNA: TGTGCCAGCAGTGAATCCCCAGGGGTGGACACTGAAGCTTTCTTT

clone size: NA
V gene: TRBV7-6
D gene: NA
J gene: TRBJ1-1
CDR3 protein: CASSLGRGSNTEAFF
CDR3 DNA: TGTGCCAGCAGCTTAGGTCGGGGGTCCAACACTGAAGCTTTCTTT

clone size: NA
V gene: TRBV9
D gene: TRBD1
J gene: TRBJ1-1
CDR3 protein: CASSATGATEAFF
CDR3 DNA: TGTGCCAGCAGCGCAACAGGGGCCACTGAAGCTTTCTTT

clone size: NA
V gene: TRBV27
D gene: TRBD1
J gene: TRBJ2-7
CDR3 protein: CASSPRDRGHEQYF
CDR3 DNA: TGTGCCAGCAGTCCTCGGGACAGGGGCCACGAGCAGTACTTC

clone size: NA
V gene: TRBV7-7
D gene: TRBD1
J gene: TRBJ2-7
CDR3 protein: CASSPGGQGGEQYF
CDR3 DNA: TGTGCCAGCAGCCCCGGCGGACAGGGAGGCGAGCAGTACTTC

clone size: NA
V gene: TRBV6-5
D gene: NA
J gene: TRBJ1-2
CDR3 protein: CASSYSSSLGYTF
CDR3 DNA: TGTGCCAGCAGTTACTCTTCGAGTTTAGGCTACACCTTC

clone size: NA
V gene: TRBV29-1
D gene: NA
J gene: TRBJ2-7
CDR3 protein: CSVRTSPYEQYF
CDR3 DNA: TGCAGCGTTCGGACTTCACCCTACGAGCAGTACTTC

clone size: NA
V gene: TRBV5-4
D gene: TRBD1
J gene: TRBJ1-2
CDR3 protein: CASTSTGGIYGYTF
CDR3 DNA: TGTGCCAGCACCTCGACAGGGGGCATTTATGGCTACACCTTC

clone size: NA
V gene: TRBV5-4
D gene: NA
J gene: TRBJ2-7
CDR3 protein: CASSLVGGNYEQYF
CDR3 DNA: TGTGCCAGCAGCTTGGTTGGGGGTAACTACGAGCAGTACTTC

clone size: NA
V gene: TRBV2
D gene: NA
J gene: TRBJ1-1
CDR3 protein: CASSTKWNTEAFF
CDR3 DNA: TGTGCCAGCTCAACTAAGTGGAACACTGAAGCTTTCTTT

clone size: NA
V gene: TRBV7-8
D gene: NA
J gene: TRBJ2-5
CDR3 protein: CASSLDRRETQYF
CDR3 DNA: TGTGCCAGCAGCTTAGATAGGCGAGAGACCCAGTACTTC

clone size: NA
V gene: TRBV12-3/TRBV12-4
D gene: NA
J gene: TRBJ2-2
CDR3 protein: CASSLGTAGELFF
CDR3 DNA: TGTGCCAGCAGTTTGGGGACCGCCGGGGAGCTGTTTTTT

clone size: once
V gene: TRBV28
D gene: TRBD2
J gene: TRBJ2-5
CDR3 protein: CASTNSGGEKETQYF
CDR3 DNA: TGTGCCAGCACCAACTCGGGGGGGGAGAAAGAGACCCAGTACTTC

clone size: NA
V gene: TRBV28
D gene: NA
J gene: TRBJ1-2
CDR3 protein: CASSGGENYGYTF
CDR3 DNA: TGTGCCAGCTCTGGGGGAGAGAACTATGGCTACACCTTC

clone size: NA
V gene: TRBV20-1
D gene: NA
J gene: TRBJ1-5
CDR3 protein: CSASGNQPQHF
CDR3 DNA: TGCAGTGCTAGTGGCAATCAGCCCCAGCATTTT

clone size: NA
V gene: TRBV7-2
D gene: NA
J gene: TRBJ1-1
CDR3 protein: CASSSSGSTEAFF
CDR3 DNA: TGTGCCAGCAGTTCTTCAGGGTCCACTGAAGCTTTCTTT

clone size: many
V gene: TRBV7-9
D gene: NA
J gene: TRBJ1-1
CDR3 protein: CAIEPGHTEAFF
CDR3 DNA: TGTGCCATTGAGCCAGGGCACACTGAAGCTTTCTTT

clone size: NA
V gene: TRBV5-1
D gene: NA
J gene: TRBJ2-6
CDR3 protein: CASSLEIRNSGANVLTF
CDR3 DNA: TGCGCCAGCAGCTTGGAAATTCGGAACTCTGGGGCCAACGTCCTGACTTTC

clone size: NA
V gene: TRBV28
D gene: TRBD1
J gene: TRBJ1-6
CDR3 protein: CASSFRGHNSPLHF
CDR3 DNA: TGTGCCAGCAGTTTCAGGGGGCATAATTCACCCCTCCACTTT

clone size: NA
V gene: TRBV14
D gene: NA
J gene: TRBJ1-5
CDR3 protein: CASSHPGGSSNQPQHF
CDR3 DNA: TGTGCCAGCAGCCACCCGGGAGGGTCGAGCAATCAGCCCCAGCATTTT

clone size: NA
V gene: TRBV19
D gene: NA
J gene: TRBJ2-7
CDR3 protein: CASSMGQAYEQYF
CDR3 DNA: TGTGCCAGTAGTATGGGGCAAGCCTACGAGCAGTACTTC

clone size: few
V gene: TRBV18
D gene: TRBD1
J gene: TRBJ1-6
CDR3 protein: CASSLQRTGGHNSPLHF
CDR3 DNA: TGTGCCAGCTCACTACAACGGACAGGGGGCCATAATTCACCCCTCCACTTT

clone size: once
V gene: TRBV9
D gene: NA
J gene: TRBJ2-3
CDR3 protein: CASSVGVSRDTQYF
CDR3 DNA: TGTGCCAGCAGCGTAGGAGTTAGCAGGGATACGCAGTATTTT